Below, 27 T cell receptor beta chains from the same sample are listed, as sequenced in a study of blood T cell repertoires in COVID-19. Some clones are missing from TCRdb's copy, which holds only in-frame ones; the method was immunoSEQ multiplex PCR. The sample includes approximately 180,000 clones, 70% to 80% of them seen just once. The sequenced material came from PBMCs or T cells enriched from blood (not recorded which). The receptor set was obtained from a woman aged 50 to 60 who had recovered from COVID-19.

The chain recombines TRBV3-1 (or the pseudogene TRBV3-2) with TRBJ2-5; tentatively, D is TRBD2 (5 bases). Trimming took 4 bases from V and 2 from J, leaving 11 bases between them. The CDR3 contains 14 residues. In germline, CDR1 is LGHDT, CDR2 YNNKEL (reference sequence). The CDR3 sequence: CASSPALVQETQYF. In DNA, the CDR3 is TGTGCCAGCAGCCCTGCACTAGTGCAAGAGACCCAGTACTTC.

J is TRBJ2-7 and V is TRBV3-1 (or the pseudogene TRBV3-2); 11 nucleotides line up with TRBD1. V shed 4 bases and J 2 bases; nucleotides not matched to a gene: 16. The CDR3 has 19 amino acids. CDR1 is LGHDT and CDR2 is YNNKEL in the germline V gene (reference sequence). The CDR3 sequence is CASSPLGGQGGHLTYEQYF. The CDR3 bases are TGTGCCAGCAGCCCCCTGGGGGGACAGGGGGGACATCTTACCTACGAGCAGTACTTC.

This clone was recorded once. V and J are TRBV10-3 and TRBJ2-1, with 8 bases identical to TRBD2. The junction had 6 bases not matched to a gene; V was cut back by 6 bases and J by 2 bases. There are 15 residues in the CDR3. The germline gives CDR1 ENHRY, CDR2 SYGVKD. The CDR3 nucleotides are TGTGCCATCAGCCCCCTAGCGGGTGCCTACAATGAGCAGTTCTTC. Translated, it gives CAISPLAGAYNEQFF.

V usage is TRBV3-1 (or the pseudogene TRBV3-2) and J usage is TRBJ1-2, with 9 bases fitting TRBD1. This CDR3 is built from 13 residues. Germline values: CDR1 LGHDT, CDR2 YNNKEL (reference sequence). V lost 4 bases and J lost 10; bases outside the gene matches: 7. DNA for the CDR3: TGTGCCAGCAGCCCTATGGGGACAGGGAACTACACCTTC. Its protein is CASSPMGTGNYTF.

The chain employs TRBV5-1 and TRBJ1-1, with 7 bases fitting TRBD1. The ends lost 4 bases at V and 5 bases at J; junction bases unmatched: 2. The CDR3 runs to 12 residues. Germline V gene lookup returns CDR1 SGHRS and CDR2 YFSETQ. The CDR3: CASSPRGTEAFF. The CDR3 bases are TGCGCCAGCAGCCCCAGGGGGACTGAAGCTTTCTTT. The full variable domain, in which reference TRBV5-1 and TRBJ1-1 provide the parts outside the CDR3, is KAGVTQTPRYLIKTRGQQVTLSCSPISGHRSVSWYQQTPGQGLQFLFEYFSETQRNKGNFPGRFSGRQFSNSRSEMNVSTLELGDSALYLCASSPRGTEAFFGQGTRLTVV.

V usage is TRBV15 and J usage is TRBJ1-2, with D maybe TRBD1 (6 bases). Germline values: CDR1 LNHNV, CDR2 YYDKDF (reference sequence). Trimming cost V 0 bases and J 4 bases, with 9 bases left between them. The CDR3 is 14 amino acids. CDR3 in amino acids: CATSRDRGIYGYTF. The CDR3 DNA is TGTGCCACCAGCAGAGACAGGGGAATCTATGGCTACACCTTC.

The chain has TRBV6-5 and TRBJ2-2, with a tentative D call TRBD2 (6 bases). CDR3 size: 11 residues. Germline CDR1 is MNHEY and CDR2 is SVGAGI. CDR3 DNA sequence: TGTGTAGTGGGGGGAGGCGGGGAGCTGTTTTTT. Encoded protein: CVVGGGGELFF.

This clone was recorded once. The genes are TRBV27 and TRBJ2-2, with a possible D match to TRBD1 (7 bases). The germline V gene encodes CDR1 MNHEY and CDR2 SMNVEV (reference sequence). Trimming took 5 bases from V and 1 from J, leaving 26 bases between them. The CDR3 sequence is 20 residues long. The CDR3 here is CASSPLRRGLDYLNTGELFF. CDR3 nucleotides: TGTGCCAGCAGTCCACTTAGGAGGGGGCTCGACTACCTGAACACCGGGGAGCTGTTTTTT.

This clone appeared once. The chain couples TRBV5-1 to TRBJ2-7, with D uncertain. Germline CDR1 SGHRS, CDR2 YFSETQ. The V gene lost 5 bases and the J gene lost 6 bases, with 18 bases spanning the gap. The CDR3 runs 14 residues. CDR3 amino acids: CASSPVNLSGEQYF. The DNA of the CDR3 is TGCGCCAGCAGTCCCGTCAATCTCTCGGGCGAGCAGTACTTC.

This chain joins TRBV28 and TRBJ2-2; 7 nucleotides match TRBD2. Germline values: CDR1 MDHEN, CDR2 SYDVKM. The V gene end was trimmed by 6 bases and the J gene end by 0 bases; junction bases not matched to a gene: 10. This CDR3 has 17 amino acids. In DNA form, the CDR3 reads TGTGCCAGCAGACTCTCCCCCCTAGCGGCGAACACCGGGGAGCTGTTTTTT. It translates to CASRLSPLAANTGELFF.

The V gene is TRBV5-6, the J gene TRBJ1-2; the D is unclear. Deletions cut 4 bases from V and 3 bases from J, with 19 bases between. The CDR3 length is 16 residues. CDR1 and CDR2 from the germline V gene are SGHDT and YYEEEE. The CDR3, as DNA: TGTGCCAGCAGCCCTCTGAAGCGGAACTGGGACTATGGCTACACCTTC. Amino acid sequence: CASSPLKRNWDYGYTF.

This clone was seen more than once but under ten times. The chain joins TRBV7-9 to TRBJ1-1; D is perhaps TRBD1 (6 bases). The CDR3 is 13 amino acids. Trimming cost V 7 bases and J 2 bases, with 11 bases left between them. The V gene's germline CDR1 is SEHNR and CDR2 FQNEAQ (reference sequence). The CDR3 region has the DNA TGTGCCAGCAACAGGGAAGAAAACACTGAAGCTTTCTTT. Translated: CASNREENTEAFF.

This sequence joins TRBV6-4 and TRBJ2-1; D gene uncertain. Looked up from germline, CDR1 is MRHNA and CDR2 is SNTAGT. V gave up 0 bases and J gave up 9 bases, with 9 bases separating them. This CDR3 has 13 amino acids. The CDR3 region has the DNA TGTGCCAGCAGTGACTCCCCACCAGGTGAGCAGTTCTTC. It yields the protein CASSDSPPGEQFF.

This chain joins TRBV28 and TRBJ2-1; D is uncertain. Germline V lookup: CDR1 MDHEN, CDR2 SYDVKM. Deletions cut 4 bases from V and 6 bases from J, with 10 bases between. This CDR3 spans 13 amino acids. The CDR3, as DNA: TGTGCCAGCAGTTCCGCCGTAGCCAATGAGCAGTTCTTC. It is translated as CASSSAVANEQFF.

The gene calls are TRBV7-2 and TRBJ2-7; 8 bases fit TRBD2. J lost 4 bases, V lost 1 base, and 9 bases had no gene match. The germline V gene has CDR1 SGHTA and CDR2 FQGNSA. This CDR3 has 16 amino acids. For the CDR3, the DNA is TGTGCCAGCAGCTTAGATAATAGCGGGAAAGTGTACGAGCAGTACTTC. It translates to CASSLDNSGKVYEQYF.

A single count supports this clone. This chain links TRBV5-1 with TRBJ2-1; TRBD2 is a possible D gene (5 bases). V lost 4 bases, J lost 0 bases, and 14 bases lay in between. Germline assignment: CDR1 SGHRS and CDR2 YFSETQ. CDR3 length: 16 residues. CDR3 nucleotide sequence: TGCGCCAGCAGCCATACTAGTGGCGCCTCCTACAATGAGCAGTTCTTC. Protein: CASSHTSGASYNEQFF. Full variable domain (remainder filled in from reference TRBV5-1 and TRBJ2-1): KAGVTQTPRYLIKTRGQQVTLSCSPISGHRSVSWYQQTPGQGLQFLFEYFSETQRNKGNFPGRFSGRQFSNSRSEMNVSTLELGDSALYLCASSHTSGASYNEQFFGPGTRLTVL.

The chain links TRBV27 to TRBJ2-6; possible D gene TRBD1, 6 bases. The length of the CDR3 is 17 residues. V was cut by 6 bases and J by 0 bases, with 15 bases left in between. Germline V gene lookup returns CDR1 MNHEY and CDR2 SMNVEV (reference sequence). The CDR3 is CASSRDTFFSGANVLTF. DNA of the CDR3: TGTGCCAGCAGCCGGGACACATTTTTCTCTGGGGCCAACGTCCTGACTTTC.

This clone was found a few times. V gene TRBV21-1 combines with J gene TRBJ2-1; the table assigns TRBD1, which was not confirmed against the DNA. TRBV21-1 is marked as a pseudogene. This CDR3 has 16 residues. CDR3 amino acids: CASSRGGPPEYNEQFF. In DNA, the CDR3 is TGTGCCAGCAGCCGTGGGGGCCCCCCGGAATACAATGAGCAGTTCTTC.

This clone was seen a few times. V is TRBV28 and J is TRBJ1-5; D gene uncertain. The germline V and J ends were trimmed by 4 bases and 6 bases, with 7 bases remaining between them. CDR1 and CDR2 (germline): MDHEN, SYDVKM. The CDR3 is made up of 12 amino acids. In nucleotides, the CDR3 is TGTGCCAGCAGTTGGGCCGCTCAGCCCCAGCATTTT. It yields the protein CASSWAAQPQHF.

The V call is TRBV12-3 or TRBV12-4, the J call TRBJ1-2; 8 positions agree with TRBD1. The length of the CDR3 is 13 residues. The V and J ends lost 5 bases and 5 bases, in that order; junction bases with no gene match: 4. The CDR3, as DNA: TGTGCCAGCAGTGTGGACAGGGCGTATGGCTACACCTTC. Amino acids: CASSVDRAYGYTF.

The chain carries TRBV2 and TRBJ1-6, with TRBD1 matching over 8 bases. The CDR3 has 14 residues. V shed 6 bases and J 7 bases; nucleotides not matched to a gene: 5. In germline, CDR1 is SNHLY, CDR2 FYNNEI. CDR3 region: CASSLQGANSPLHF. CDR3 coding DNA: TGTGCCAGCAGCCTTCAGGGGGCAAATTCACCCCTCCACTTT. Variable domain in full (rest from reference TRBV2 and TRBJ1-6): EPEVTQTPSHQVTQMGQEVILRCVPISNHLYFYWYRQILGQKVEFLVSFYNNEISEKSEIFDDQFSVERPDGSNFTLKIRSTKLEDSAMYFCASSLQGANSPLHFGNGTRLTVT.

The gene calls are TRBV27 and TRBJ2-1; D gene uncertain. Germline CDR1 reads MNHEY; CDR2 reads SMNVEV (reference sequence). The CDR3 contains 12 residues. Trimming shortened V by 2 bases and J by 8 bases, and 7 bases separated the two germline ends. This CDR3 is CASSLRGDEQFF. CDR3 bases: TGTGCCAGCAGTTTACGAGGCGATGAGCAGTTCTTC.

To note about this clone: The same CDR3 is also encoded by other DNA sequences in this sample. The gene calls are TRBV28 and TRBJ2-1; the match to TRBD2 covers 10 bases. Losses at the gene ends were 1 base for V and 9 bases for J; bases not matched to a gene: 6. Germline loops: CDR1 MDHEN, CDR2 SYDVKM. The CDR3 sequence is 15 residues long. The CDR3: CASSLSLAGVGEQFF. CDR3 in DNA: TGTGCCAGCAGTTTATCCCTAGCGGGAGTGGGTGAGCAGTTCTTC.

This chain joins TRBV4-3 and TRBJ1-1; D unresolved. Trimming took off 2 bases at V and 2 bases at J, with 9 bases between the two ends. CDR1 and CDR2 (germline): LGHNA, YSLEER. This CDR3 region has 14 residues. CDR3 coding DNA: TGCGCCAGCAGCCAATGGTCGGGAAACACTGAAGCTTTCTTT. Encoded protein: CASSQWSGNTEAFF.

The genes are TRBV5-1 and TRBJ2-7; unclear D gene. This CDR3 comprises 13 residues. Germline V gene lookup returns CDR1 SGHRS and CDR2 YFSETQ. V dropped 0 bases and J dropped 6 bases, with 10 bases sitting between them. In nucleotides, the CDR3 is TGCGCCAGCAGCTTGGCCGTAGCCGCCGAGCAGTACTTC. Its translation: CASSLAVAAEQYF.

V gene TRBV4-1 combines with J gene TRBJ1-6, with no clear D. Per the germline V gene, CDR1 is MGHRA and CDR2 is YSYEKL. The CDR3 runs to 15 residues. With 0 bases removed from V and 14 bases from J, the gap between germline ends came to 17 bases. The CDR3 region has the DNA TGCGCCAGCAGCCAAGATCCCAGGTCAGACGGGGCCCTCCACTTT. Protein: CASSQDPRSDGALHF.

The chain links TRBV3-1 (or the pseudogene TRBV3-2) to TRBJ2-5; 14 bases align to TRBD2. This CDR3 has 19 residues. The germline CDR1 and CDR2 sequences are LGHDT and YNNKEL (reference sequence). Germline trimming cut 8 bases from V and 3 bases from J; bases unmatched to any gene: 17. CDR3 sequence reads: CASPIAGTSGRFGKETQYF. The CDR3 coding sequence is TGTGCCAGCCCGATAGCCGGGACTAGCGGGAGATTTGGGAAAGAGACCCAGTACTTC.